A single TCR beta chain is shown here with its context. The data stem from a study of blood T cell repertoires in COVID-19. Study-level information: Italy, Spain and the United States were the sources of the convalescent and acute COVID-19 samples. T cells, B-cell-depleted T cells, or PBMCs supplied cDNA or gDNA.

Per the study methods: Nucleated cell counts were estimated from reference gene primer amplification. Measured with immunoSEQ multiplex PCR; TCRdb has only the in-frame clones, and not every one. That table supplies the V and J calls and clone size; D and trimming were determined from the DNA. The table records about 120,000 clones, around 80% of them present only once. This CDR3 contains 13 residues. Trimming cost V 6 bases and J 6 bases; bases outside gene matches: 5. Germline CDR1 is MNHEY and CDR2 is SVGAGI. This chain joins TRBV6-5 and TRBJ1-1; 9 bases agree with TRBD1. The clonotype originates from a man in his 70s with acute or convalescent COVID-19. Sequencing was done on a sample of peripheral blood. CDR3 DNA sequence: TGTGCCAGCAGAAAACAGGGGGCTGCTGAAGCTTTCTTT. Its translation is CASRKQGAAEAFF.